This passage covers 6 T cell receptor beta chains from one sample sequenced in a study of Ad26.COV2.S vaccination and SARS-CoV-2 variants. Indicated treatment: roughly 19 received Ad26.COV2.S at low or high dose, single or two shots; about 5 received placebo; per-sample allocation not given. At day 63 after the first vaccine or placebo injection, samples were drawn. Assay: immunoSEQ multiplex PCR; the TCRdb copy retains only in-frame clones and omits some. This sample carries about 370,000 clones, roughly 90% of them seen once, and the ten largest clones take 1.5% to 2%. Sequenced here: peripheral blood, sampled in a trial of Ad26.COV2.S vaccine versus placebo. Every receptor here comes from a person aged 18-65 years who received the Ad26.COV2.S COVID-19 vaccine or a placebo.

The table lists this clone with a few counts. This sequence joins TRBV10-3 and TRBJ1-2; D remains ambiguous. The CDR3 sequence is 11 residues long. The V and J ends lost 2 bases and 8 bases respectively, with 6 bases between them. In germline, CDR1 is ENHRY, CDR2 SYGVKD. CDR3 amino acids: CAISENAGYTF. CDR3 sequence (DNA): TGTGCCATCAGTGAGAACGCCGGCTACACCTTC.

The chain is built from TRBV5-1 and TRBJ1-6; D is perhaps TRBD1 (5 bases). V shed 4 bases and J shed 8 bases, with 19 bases lying between them. CDR3 length: 16 residues. Germline CDR1 reads SGHRS; CDR2 reads YFSETQ. Written as DNA, the CDR3 is TGCGCCAGCAGCCCTTCGGGGGTGGGAGGGGATTCACCCCTCCACTTT. It codes for CASSPSGVGGDSPLHF. Based on the CDR3 plus reference TRBV5-1 and TRBJ1-6, the full variable domain is KAGVTQTPRYLIKTRGQQVTLSCSPISGHRSVSWYQQTPGQGLQFLFEYFSETQRNKGNFPGRFSGRQFSNSRSEMNVSTLELGDSALYLCASSPSGVGGDSPLHFGNGTRLTVT.

The chain links TRBV4-1 to TRBJ2-5; 12 bases align to TRBD1. With 2 bases clipped from V and 5 bases from J, the junction kept 9 bases outside the gene matches. The germline V gene encodes CDR1 MGHRA and CDR2 YSYEKL. There are 17 residues in the CDR3. For the CDR3, the DNA is TGCGCCAGCAGCCAATCCCCGGGACAGGGGGCGGCGGAGACCCAGTACTTC. Amino acids: CASSQSPGQGAAETQYF.

This sequence joins TRBV12-3 or TRBV12-4 and TRBJ2-1, with 8 bases matching TRBD2. The length of the CDR3 is 13 residues. V shed 8 bases, J shed 4 bases, and the junction held 4 bases outside the gene matches. CDR3: CASGREVYNEQFF. CDR3 coding DNA: TGTGCCAGCGGGCGGGAGGTGTACAATGAGCAGTTCTTC.

This sequence joins TRBV3-1 (or the pseudogene TRBV3-2) and TRBJ1-5; TRBD1 might be the D (6 bases). This CDR3 is built from 15 residues. In germline, CDR1 is LGHDT, CDR2 YNNKEL (reference sequence). Trimming removed 0 bases from V and 7 bases from J, with 13 bases in between. CDR3 coding DNA: TGTGCCAGCAGCCAAGATCCAGGGGCCCTACAGCCCCAGCATTTT. Protein sequence: CASSQDPGALQPQHF.

The J gene is TRBJ1-2, the V gene TRBV6-5; tentative D call: TRBD1 (5 bases). Trimming left V 8 bases short and J 7 bases short, with 11 bases between. In germline, CDR1 is MNHEY, CDR2 SVGAGI. The CDR3 has 11 residues. The chain's CDR3 is CASAGGGGYTF. The CDR3 nucleotides are TGTGCCAGCGCTGGGGGAGGTGGCTACACCTTC.